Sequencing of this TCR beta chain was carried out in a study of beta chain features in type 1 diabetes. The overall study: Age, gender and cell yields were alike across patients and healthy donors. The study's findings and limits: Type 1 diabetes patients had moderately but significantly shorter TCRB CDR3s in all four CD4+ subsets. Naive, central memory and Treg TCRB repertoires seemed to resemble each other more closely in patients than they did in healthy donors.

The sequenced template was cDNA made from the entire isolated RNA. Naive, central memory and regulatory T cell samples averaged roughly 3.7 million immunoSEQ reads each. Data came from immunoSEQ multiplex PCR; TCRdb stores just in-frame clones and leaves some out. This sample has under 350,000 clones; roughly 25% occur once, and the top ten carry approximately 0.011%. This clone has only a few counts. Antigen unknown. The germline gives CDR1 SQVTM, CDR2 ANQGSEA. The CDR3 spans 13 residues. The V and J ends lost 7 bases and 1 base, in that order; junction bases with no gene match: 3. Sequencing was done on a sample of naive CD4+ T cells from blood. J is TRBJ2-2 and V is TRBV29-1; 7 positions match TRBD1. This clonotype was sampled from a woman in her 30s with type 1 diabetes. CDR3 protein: CSARQGNTGELFF. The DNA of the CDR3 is TGCAGCGCGAGACAGGGGAACACCGGGGAGCTGTTTTTT.